This T cell receptor (beta chain) was obtained from a study of spatial heterogeneity in lung cancer. Study-wide context: PBMC samples from follow-up, when available, were sequenced at a median of about 2 years post-resection. Study conclusions and caveats: In blood, ubiquitous expanded tumor TCRs appeared more at resection than follow-up.

The CDR3 runs to 17 residues. Trimming removed 3 bases from V and 0 bases from J, with 12 bases in between. CDR1 is SGHAT and CDR2 is FQNNGV in the germline V gene. The time point here: blood at routine non-recurrence follow-up after resection. In each case, whole RNA from tumor, nontumor lung or frozen PBMC was sequenced unsorted. The table lists this clonotype with a few counts. The antigen remains undetermined. A unique molecular identifier was carried by every single TCR cDNA molecule. MiXCR was run by TCRdb on the 5' RACE reads, yielding one entry per CDR3 protein. The sample holds some 110,000 distinct CDR3 sequences, over 9% seen once.

The chain recombines TRBV11-2 with TRBJ2-6; maybe TRBD1 (5 bases). The TCR originated in a male donor with early-stage non-small cell lung cancer. The source material was PBMCs, sampled at follow-up. In nucleotides, the CDR3 is TGTGCCAGCAGCTTCAGTGGGGCAGTCTCTGGGGCCAACGTCCTGACTTTC. Translated, it gives CASSFSGAVSGANVLTF.